This is a list of T cell receptor beta chains from one sample in a study of cytomegalovirus exposure and HLA in healthy donors. Here immunoSEQ multiplex PCR was the method, and the copy in TCRdb shows in-frame clones only, minus some. The sample records around 110,000 clones, approximately 80% being singletons. The sample comprised PBMCs. All receptors come from a woman younger than 45 in good health and CMV-seronegative. CDR3s include the opening cysteine and the closing phenylalanine or tryptophan. Each record gives: CDR3 protein, CDR3 DNA, V gene, J gene, clone size, D gene, CDR3 length. D genes are given only for firm matches. The size entry is marked missing in some rows and otherwise reads once, few, many or a size class.

CDR3 protein: CASSLESRGTDTQYF
CDR3 DNA: TGTGCCAGCAGTTTGGAATCACGGGGCACAGATACGCAGTATTTT
V gene: TRBV28
J gene: TRBJ2-3
clone size: .
D gene: .
CDR3 length: 15

CDR3 protein: CASSIVRTGYYEQYF
CDR3 DNA: TGTGCCAGTAGTATAGTTCGGACAGGCTACTACGAGCAGTACTTC
V gene: TRBV19
J gene: TRBJ2-7
clone size: .
D gene: TRBD1
CDR3 length: 15

CDR3 protein: CASSPKKDGGTQYF
CDR3 DNA: TGTGCCAGCAGCCCAAAGAAGGACGGAGGGACCCAGTACTTC
V gene: TRBV9
J gene: TRBJ2-5
clone size: .
D gene: .
CDR3 length: 14

CDR3 protein: CASSQVTSGRADTQYF
CDR3 DNA: TGCGCCAGCAGCCAGGTGACTAGCGGGAGGGCAGATACGCAGTATTTT
V gene: TRBV4-1
J gene: TRBJ2-3
clone size: few
D gene: TRBD2
CDR3 length: 16

CDR3 protein: CASSTGDVFTEAFF
CDR3 DNA: TGTGCCAGCAGTACAGGGGATGTGTTCACTGAAGCTTTCTTT
V gene: TRBV6-1
J gene: TRBJ1-1
clone size: .
D gene: TRBD1
CDR3 length: 14

CDR3 protein: CASSPRTGFIEKLFF
CDR3 DNA: TGTGCCAGCAGCCCCCGGACAGGGTTTATTGAAAAACTGTTTTTT
V gene: TRBV9
J gene: TRBJ1-4
clone size: .
D gene: TRBD1
CDR3 length: 15

CDR3 protein: CASSYGGQPNTEAFF
CDR3 DNA: TGTGCCAGCAGTTACGGTGGGCAGCCGAACACTGAAGCTTTCTTT
V gene: TRBV6-6
J gene: TRBJ1-1
clone size: .
D gene: .
CDR3 length: 15

CDR3 protein: CASSPWTGNNYGYTF
CDR3 DNA: TGTGCCAGCAGTCCCTGGACAGGAAATAACTATGGCTACACCTTC
V gene: TRBV6-5
J gene: TRBJ1-2
clone size: .
D gene: TRBD1
CDR3 length: 15

CDR3 protein: CASSLQDGGLSPLHF
CDR3 DNA: TGCGCCAGCAGCCTTCAGGACGGGGGTTTGTCACCCCTCCACTTT
V gene: TRBV5-1
J gene: TRBJ1-6
clone size: .
D gene: .
CDR3 length: 15

CDR3 protein: CASSSRQGSYEQYF
CDR3 DNA: TGTGCCAGCAGCTCACGGCAGGGTTCCTACGAGCAGTACTTC
V gene: TRBV7-2
J gene: TRBJ2-7
clone size: .
D gene: .
CDR3 length: 14

CDR3 protein: CASISAVGAPGELFF
CDR3 DNA: TGTGCCAGCATTTCCGCGGTTGGGGCCCCCGGGGAGCTGTTTTTT
V gene: TRBV27
J gene: TRBJ2-2
clone size: .
D gene: .
CDR3 length: 15

CDR3 protein: CASSLWAGGQETQYF
CDR3 DNA: TGTGCCAGCAGCTTGTGGGCGGGAGGCCAGGAGACCCAGTACTTC
V gene: TRBV5-4
J gene: TRBJ2-5
clone size: .
D gene: TRBD2
CDR3 length: 15

CDR3 protein: CASSMKGLAGRGNEQFF
CDR3 DNA: TGTGCCAGTAGTATGAAGGGCTTAGCGGGAAGGGGGAATGAGCAGTTCTTC
V gene: TRBV19
J gene: TRBJ2-1
clone size: .
D gene: TRBD2
CDR3 length: 17

CDR3 protein: CASSLEQGAHTIYF
CDR3 DNA: TGCGCCAGCAGCTTGGAGCAGGGGGCTCACACCATATATTTT
V gene: TRBV5-1
J gene: TRBJ1-3
clone size: .
D gene: TRBD1
CDR3 length: 14

CDR3 protein: CASKVGTDTQYF
CDR3 DNA: TGCGCCAGCAAAGTAGGCACAGATACGCAGTATTTT
V gene: TRBV5-1
J gene: TRBJ2-3
clone size: few
D gene: .
CDR3 length: 12

CDR3 protein: CSSSGEEGTQYF
CDR3 DNA: TGTTCCAGCAGCGGAGAGGAGGGGACCCAGTACTTC
V gene: TRBV7-9
J gene: TRBJ2-5
clone size: .
D gene: .
CDR3 length: 12

CDR3 protein: CASSSSRSASQPQHF
CDR3 DNA: TGTGCCAGCAGCTCCTCCCGGAGCGCCTCCCAGCCCCAGCATTTT
V gene: TRBV7-2
J gene: TRBJ1-5
clone size: .
D gene: .
CDR3 length: 15

CDR3 protein: CASSPLVISGGEQFF
CDR3 DNA: TGTGCCAGCTCACCACTGGTGATCAGCGGGGGTGAGCAGTTCTTC
V gene: TRBV18
J gene: TRBJ2-1
clone size: .
D gene: TRBD2
CDR3 length: 15

CDR3 protein: CASSSLSGRAGETQYF
CDR3 DNA: TGTGCCAGCAGTTCCCTTAGCGGGAGGGCCGGGGAGACCCAGTACTTC
V gene: TRBV27
J gene: TRBJ2-5
clone size: .
D gene: TRBD2
CDR3 length: 16

CDR3 protein: CASRTGTSDYEQYF
CDR3 DNA: TGTGCCAGTCGAACCGGGACTAGCGACTACGAGCAGTACTTC
V gene: TRBV27
J gene: TRBJ2-7
clone size: .
D gene: TRBD2
CDR3 length: 14

CDR3 protein: CASSLAGGMVSSYNEQFF
CDR3 DNA: TGCGCCAGCAGCTTGGCAGGCGGGATGGTGAGCTCCTACAATGAGCAGTTCTTC
V gene: TRBV5-1
J gene: TRBJ2-1
clone size: .
D gene: .
CDR3 length: 18

CDR3 protein: CASSPVRTLYGYTF
CDR3 DNA: TGTGCCAGCTCACCAGTCAGAACCCTCTATGGCTACACCTTC
V gene: TRBV18
J gene: TRBJ1-2
clone size: .
D gene: .
CDR3 length: 14

CDR3 protein: CASSGSRDRGSGYTF
CDR3 DNA: TGTGCCAGCAGTGGGTCCCGGGACAGGGGGAGCGGCTACACCTTC
V gene: TRBV2
J gene: TRBJ1-2
clone size: .
D gene: TRBD1
CDR3 length: 15

CDR3 protein: CASRKGAGDTDTQYF
CDR3 DNA: TGTGCCAGCAGAAAAGGAGCGGGGGACACAGATACGCAGTATTTT
V gene: TRBV6-4
J gene: TRBJ2-3
clone size: .
D gene: TRBD2
CDR3 length: 15

CDR3 protein: CASSPTGIQPRHF
CDR3 DNA: TGTGCCAGCAGCCCAACAGGGATTCAGCCCCGGCATTTT
V gene: TRBV7-2
J gene: TRBJ1-5
clone size: .
D gene: .
CDR3 length: 13

CDR3 protein: CASSLFVRPDANTGELFF
CDR3 DNA: TGCGCCAGCAGCTTGTTTGTCAGGCCTGACGCGAACACCGGGGAGCTGTTTTTT
V gene: TRBV5-1
J gene: TRBJ2-2
clone size: .
D gene: .
CDR3 length: 18

CDR3 protein: CATKRGTGQAFF
CDR3 DNA: TGTGCCACAAAAAGGGGAACAGGACAGGCTTTCTTT
V gene: TRBV15
J gene: TRBJ1-1
clone size: .
D gene: .
CDR3 length: 12

CDR3 protein: CASSSPGQGTYEQYF
CDR3 DNA: TGTGCCAGCAGTTCCCCCGGACAGGGAACCTACGAGCAGTACTTC
V gene: TRBV6-5
J gene: TRBJ2-7
clone size: once
D gene: TRBD1
CDR3 length: 15

CDR3 protein: CASRGLAGVDEQFF
CDR3 DNA: TGTGCCAGTAGGGGGCTAGCGGGAGTGGACGAGCAGTTCTTC
V gene: TRBV19
J gene: TRBJ2-1
clone size: once
D gene: TRBD2
CDR3 length: 14

CDR3 protein: CASSRDGGGKNIQYF
CDR3 DNA: TGTGCCAGCAGCCGGGACGGGGGGGGCAAAAACATTCAGTACTTC
V gene: TRBV7-9
J gene: TRBJ2-4
clone size: .
D gene: TRBD2
CDR3 length: 15

CDR3 protein: CASSTGTGGYEQYF
CDR3 DNA: TGTGCCAGCAGCACCGGGACAGGGGGTTACGAGCAGTACTTC
V gene: TRBV7-9
J gene: TRBJ2-7
clone size: .
D gene: TRBD1
CDR3 length: 14

CDR3 protein: CAWSVRGGSYEQYF
CDR3 DNA: TGTGCCTGGAGTGTACGGGGGGGCTCCTACGAGCAGTACTTC
V gene: TRBV30
J gene: TRBJ2-7
clone size: few
D gene: TRBD2
CDR3 length: 14

CDR3 protein: CASSQGTGPPNQPQHF
CDR3 DNA: TGCGCCAGCAGCCAAGGGACAGGGCCCCCGAATCAGCCCCAGCATTTT
V gene: TRBV4-1
J gene: TRBJ1-5
clone size: .
D gene: TRBD1
CDR3 length: 16

CDR3 protein: CASTPWVAGGAEQYF
CDR3 DNA: TGTGCCAGCACCCCCTGGGTAGCGGGAGGGGCCGAGCAGTACTTC
V gene: TRBV7-6
J gene: TRBJ2-7
clone size: .
D gene: TRBD2
CDR3 length: 15

CDR3 protein: CASSLADRVYEQYF
CDR3 DNA: TGCGCCAGCAGCTTGGCGGACAGGGTCTACGAGCAGTACTTC
V gene: TRBV5-1
J gene: TRBJ2-7
clone size: .
D gene: TRBD1
CDR3 length: 14

CDR3 protein: CASSFQGSYEQYF
CDR3 DNA: TGTGCCAGCAGCTTCCAGGGATCCTACGAGCAGTACTTC
V gene: TRBV7-9
J gene: TRBJ2-7
clone size: .
D gene: .
CDR3 length: 13

CDR3 protein: CASSLSGPDTQYF
CDR3 DNA: TGTGCCAGCAGTCTCAGTGGCCCAGATACGCAGTATTTT
V gene: TRBV5-6
J gene: TRBJ2-3
clone size: .
D gene: .
CDR3 length: 13

CDR3 protein: CASSLTEGTDNEQFF
CDR3 DNA: TGTGCCAGCAGTTTAACGGAGGGCACGGACAATGAGCAGTTCTTC
V gene: TRBV28
J gene: TRBJ2-1
clone size: .
D gene: .
CDR3 length: 15

CDR3 protein: CASSLPHRDSLSTDTQYF
CDR3 DNA: TGTGCCAGCAGCTTACCACACCGGGACAGCCTTAGCACAGATACGCAGTATTTT
V gene: TRBV5-4
J gene: TRBJ2-3
clone size: .
D gene: TRBD1
CDR3 length: 18

CDR3 protein: CASSSPTALDTQYF
CDR3 DNA: TGTGCCAGCAGCTCGCCAACAGCATTGGATACGCAGTATTTT
V gene: TRBV7-9
J gene: TRBJ2-3
clone size: .
D gene: .
CDR3 length: 14

CDR3 protein: CASSLLWGGEQFF
CDR3 DNA: TGTGCCAGCAGTTTACTGTGGGGGGGTGAGCAGTTCTTC
V gene: TRBV28
J gene: TRBJ2-1
clone size: once
D gene: TRBD2
CDR3 length: 13

CDR3 protein: CASSYGGARGEQYF
CDR3 DNA: TGTGCCAGCAGTTACGGGGGGGCGCGAGGCGAGCAGTACTTC
V gene: TRBV6-6
J gene: TRBJ2-7
clone size: few
D gene: .
CDR3 length: 14

CDR3 protein: CASSKSPTRPSTDTQYF
CDR3 DNA: TGTGCCAGCAGCAAATCACCGACAAGACCTAGCACAGATACGCAGTATTTT
V gene: TRBV21-1
J gene: TRBJ2-3
clone size: .
D gene: .
CDR3 length: 17

CDR3 protein: CASSLEDTPGLAGGTHEQYF
CDR3 DNA: TGTGCCAGCAGCTTAGAAGATACACCGGGACTAGCGGGAGGCACCCACGAGCAGTACTTC
V gene: TRBV11-2
J gene: TRBJ2-7
clone size: .
D gene: TRBD2
CDR3 length: 20

CDR3 protein: CSSSPGTDNQPQHF
CDR3 DNA: TGTTCCAGCAGCCCTGGGACAGACAATCAGCCCCAGCATTTT
V gene: TRBV7-9
J gene: TRBJ1-5
clone size: .
D gene: TRBD1
CDR3 length: 14

CDR3 protein: CASSIGTGVSYNEQFF
CDR3 DNA: TGTGCCAGTAGTATAGGGACAGGGGTGTCCTACAATGAGCAGTTCTTC
V gene: TRBV19
J gene: TRBJ2-1
clone size: .
D gene: TRBD1
CDR3 length: 16

CDR3 protein: CASRSTGYTEAFF
CDR3 DNA: TGTGCCAGCAGGTCAACAGGATACACTGAAGCTTTCTTT
V gene: TRBV6-5
J gene: TRBJ1-1
clone size: .
D gene: .
CDR3 length: 13

CDR3 protein: CASSMSGQKAKNIQYF
CDR3 DNA: TGTGCCAGTAGTATGTCGGGACAGAAGGCTAAAAACATTCAGTACTTC
V gene: TRBV19
J gene: TRBJ2-4
clone size: once
D gene: TRBD1
CDR3 length: 16

CDR3 protein: CASSLGLAEQDEQYF
CDR3 DNA: TGCGCCAGCAGCCTGGGACTAGCGGAGCAGGACGAGCAGTACTTC
V gene: TRBV5-1
J gene: TRBJ2-7
clone size: few
D gene: TRBD2
CDR3 length: 15

CDR3 protein: CASIAGNYNEQFF
CDR3 DNA: TGTGCCAGCATTGCGGGAAACTACAATGAGCAGTTCTTC
V gene: TRBV2
J gene: TRBJ2-1
clone size: .
D gene: .
CDR3 length: 13